This TCR beta chain was documented in a study of cytomegalovirus exposure and HLA in healthy donors. Study-wide findings and caveats: 150 or so TCR beta chains were listed as cytomegalovirus-associated. It was shown in a later analysis that HLA-associated TCR beta chains were more clonally expanded than other, equally common chains.

Use of 60 Vbeta and 13 Jbeta primers characterized the PCR. Assay: immunoSEQ multiplex PCR; the TCRdb copy retains only in-frame clones and omits some. This table has over 150,000 clones, roughly 82% appearing once. As concerns this clone: The antigen is unknown.

The sequenced sample consisted of PBMCs. The sequence came from a woman in her fifties or sixties in good health and CMV-seropositive.

CDR3 bases: TGTGCCAGCAGTTTACGAGTGGGCACGGGGGAGGGAACTGAAGCTTTCTTT. Amino acid sequence: CASSLRVGTGEGTEAFF. The V and J genes are TRBV28 and TRBJ1-1, with D tentatively TRBD1 (5 bases). This CDR3 contains 17 residues. V lost 2 bases and J lost 5, with 21 bases in between. CDR1 is MDHEN, CDR2 SYDVKM, per germline.